This entry features one T cell receptor beta chain sequence. This clone appeared once. There is no known antigen for this receptor. The input lacks base qualities; no much larger clone sits a single base away. Clipping removes 4 bases from V and 3 bases from J, with 5 as the unmatched junction base count. CDR1 and CDR2 were assigned from the germline V gene (reference sequence) as MNHEY and SMNVEV. The CDR3 holds 15 amino acids from the cysteine to the phenylalanine. Solely the CDR3 DNA is kept, with 45 bases framed from the first base. The source of the sample is a study of radiotherapy plus CTLA-4 blockade in lung cancer (dated by TCRdb to the late 2010s). Regarding the research as a whole: Objective responses were observed in approximately 17% of enrolled patients, and disease control was achieved in about 32%.

The library was produced with the immunoSEQ multiplex PCR assay. Held by TCRdb, this immuneACCESS table contains in-frame sequences only and omits some clones. Under half of the omission traces to an unresolved V gene where checked; the cause of the rest is unknown. This sample is represented by 95,000 to 150,000 clones; approximately 90% of them were singletons. Just under 7% of the sample is in the top ten clones. Focal radiation therapy combined with CTLA-4 blockade (ipilimumab) was tested in patients with chemo-refractory metastatic non-small-cell lung cancer. Overall study results and their limits: After treatment with radiotherapy and ipilimumab, TCR clones that originated in tumors expanded in peripheral blood. Increased serum interferon-beta after radiation, together with early dynamic changes in blood T cell clones, were reported to be the strongest predictors of response.

This specimen consisted of peripheral blood, obtained from a patient treated with radiotherapy plus ipilimumab. The chain was built from TRBV27 and TRBJ2-5; 10 junctional bases match TRBD2. This clonotype was sampled from a human donor with non-small cell lung cancer that progressed on radiotherapy plus ipilimumab. The DNA sequence follows: TGTGCCAGCAGTTCCACTAGCGGGATTGAAGAGACCCAGTACTTC. This yields the protein CASSSTSGIEETQYF.